This T cell receptor beta chain was captured in a study of glioma-infiltrating T cells. Study details: Samples included WHO grade II oligodendrogliomas or astrocytomas and initial-diagnosis grade IV glioblastomas. Blood libraries targeted 4.5- to 10-fold coverage of about a million T cells.

From germline, CDR1 is DFQATT and CDR2 SNEGSKA (reference sequence). The length of the CDR3 is 14 residues. V lost 0 bases and J lost 4, with 12 bases in between. In this sample, this clonotype turned up a few times. Using RNA template, CDR3s of TCR alpha and beta were amplified with iRepertoire arm-PCR. Tissue mRNA or PBMC total RNA, 100-400 ng, went into one-step reverse transcription and amplification. In TCRdb, the multiplex PCR reads were re-called with MiXCR into one record per CDR3 protein. The sample yields roughly 350,000 distinct CDR3 sequences, 41% seen once. The specimen was glioma tissue, nonneoplastic brain tissue, or PBMCs (not recorded which). The chain has TRBV20-1 and TRBJ2-5, with D possibly matching TRBD1 (5 bases). The clonotype originates from a human donor with low-grade glioma or glioblastoma, undergoing nonglioma brain surgery, or in good health (not recorded which). The CDR3 is CSARDWGSIETQYF. CDR3 nucleotides: TGCAGTGCTAGAGATTGGGGCAGTATAGAGACCCAGTACTTC.